One and the same sample provided the 29 T cell receptor beta chains below, sequenced in a study of blood T cell repertoires in COVID-19. Libraries were prepared by immunoSEQ multiplex PCR; TCRdb keeps only in-frame clonotypes and omits some of them. This sample has approximately 480,000 clones, with 87% found just once. The source material was PBMCs or T cells enriched from blood (not recorded which). All receptors come from a woman under 30 who had recovered from COVID-19.

The chain carries TRBV5-6 and TRBJ1-1; 7 bases are shared with TRBD1. The junction had 5 bases not matched to a gene; V was cut back by 1 base and J by 8 bases. CDR1 and CDR2 from the germline V gene are SGHDT and YYEEEE. This CDR3 has 13 amino acids. CDR3 sequence reads: CASSLNRGVEAFF. The DNA of the CDR3 is TGTGCCAGCAGCTTGAACAGGGGTGTGGAAGCTTTCTTT.

This clone was detected once. This CDR3 is also generated by other DNA sequences in the sample. The J gene is TRBJ1-1, the V gene TRBV18; TRBD1 aligns across 7 bases. Trimming took 2 bases from V and 6 from J; bases not matched to a gene: 3. The germline V gene encodes CDR1 KGHSH and CDR2 LQKENI. The CDR3 has 13 amino acids. The CDR3 reads CASSPRGGSEAFF. The CDR3 region has the DNA TGTGCCAGCTCACCAAGAGGGGGCTCTGAAGCTTTCTTT.

The V call is TRBV10-2, the J call TRBJ2-1; 7 nucleotides match TRBD2. The V gene end was trimmed by 10 bases and the J gene end by 9 bases; junction bases not matched to a gene: 9. This CDR3 region has 12 residues. CDR1 is WSHSY and CDR2 is SAAADI in the germline V gene. For the CDR3, the DNA is TGCGCCACCAAGCGGGGAGTCAGTGAGCAGTTCTTC. Residues: CATKRGVSEQFF.

The rearrangement uses TRBV5-1 and TRBJ1-6; perhaps TRBD1 as D (5 bases). Trimming shortened V by 5 bases and J by 11 bases, and 17 bases separated the two germline ends. The CDR3 is made up of 14 amino acids. The germline CDR1 and CDR2 sequences are SGHRS and YFSETQ. The CDR3 region is CASRAAGEGAPLHF. The DNA for the CDR3 is TGCGCCAGCAGGGCGGCCGGCGAAGGGGCACCCCTCCACTTT. Complete variable domain (other parts from reference TRBV5-1 and TRBJ1-6): KAGVTQTPRYLIKTRGQQVTLSCSPISGHRSVSWYQQTPGQGLQFLFEYFSETQRNKGNFPGRFSGRQFSNSRSEMNVSTLELGDSALYLCASRAAGEGAPLHFGNGTRLTVT.

CDR3 sequence: CASSEAQDRFEQFF. The CDR3 DNA is TGCGCCAGCAGTGAGGCCCAAGACAGATTTGAGCAGTTCTTC. The genes are TRBV10-2 and TRBJ2-1, with a possible D match to TRBD1 (5 bases). The CDR3 spans 14 residues. The ends were cut back, 2 bases at V and 9 bases at J, with 14 bases in the middle. In germline, CDR1 is WSHSY, CDR2 SAAADI.

The chain carries TRBV27 and TRBJ2-1; tentatively, D is TRBD2 (7 bases). Deletions cut 5 bases from V and 5 bases from J, with 19 bases between. In germline, CDR1 is MNHEY, CDR2 SMNVEV (reference sequence). The CDR3 sequence is 16 residues long. In nucleotides, the CDR3 is TGTGCCAGCAGTCTCGGCGCGGGGGCCCCGGACAATGAGCAGTTCTTC. Protein sequence: CASSLGAGAPDNEQFF.

The CDR3 nucleotides are TGTGCCAGCTCCCGGGGGGGGGCGGCGAACACTGAAGCTTTCTTT. Encoded protein: CASSRGGAANTEAFF. This chain connects TRBV18 to TRBJ1-1; D perhaps matches TRBD1 (6 bases). Germline CDR1 and CDR2: KGHSH and LQKENI. Between the trimmed V and J ends, which lost 6 bases and 1 base, there was a span of 15 bases. The CDR3 is 15 amino acids.

This rearrangement joins TRBV18 to TRBJ1-2; 7 positions match TRBD1. Germline trimming cut 4 bases from V and 4 bases from J; bases unmatched to any gene: 6. Germline CDR1 reads KGHSH; CDR2 reads LQKENI. This CDR3 has 14 residues. The CDR3 DNA is TGTGCCAGCTCACACGACAGGGCAGGCTATGGCTACACCTTC. Residues: CASSHDRAGYGYTF.

J is TRBJ1-6 and V is TRBV4-1; TRBD1 agrees at 7 bases. Unmatched junction bases numbered 5, after V lost 0 bases and J lost 6 bases. From germline, CDR1 is MGHRA and CDR2 YSYEKL. The CDR3 runs to 16 residues. The CDR3 protein is CASSQEGGTVNSPLHF. CDR3 in DNA: TGCGCCAGCAGCCAAGAGGGCGGGACAGTTAATTCACCCCTCCACTTT.

V usage is TRBV28 and J usage is TRBJ2-4; the D gene is possibly TRBD2 (5 bases). Between the trimmed V and J ends, which lost 4 bases and 2 bases, there was a span of 15 bases. The CDR3 totals 16 residues. The germline CDR1 and CDR2 sequences are MDHEN and SYDVKM. The CDR3 sequence is CASSSGIQGTKNIQYF. In DNA, the CDR3 is TGTGCCAGCAGTTCGGGGATCCAAGGGACCAAAAACATTCAGTACTTC.

The CDR3 nucleotides read TGTGCCTGGAGTGTCACAGGGTCTTTTGCAGATACGCAGTATTTT. The encoded protein is CAWSVTGSFADTQYF. The chain employs TRBV30 and TRBJ2-3, with a possible D match to TRBD1 (6 bases). This CDR3 is 15 amino acids long. Germline V gene sequence: CDR1 GTSNPN, CDR2 SVGIG (reference sequence). Trimming took off 0 bases at V and 4 bases at J, with 14 bases between the two ends.

This clone showed up just a few times. This chain joins TRBV9 and TRBJ1-1; tentatively, D is TRBD1 (5 bases). The CDR3 spans 14 residues. The V and J ends lost 2 bases and 3 bases respectively, with 11 bases between them. Per germline, CDR1 SGDLS and CDR2 YYNGEE. For the CDR3, the DNA is TGTGCCAGCAGCGTCCAGGGTGGGGACACTGAAGCTTTCTTT. It translates to CASSVQGGDTEAFF.

This sequence joins TRBV27 and TRBJ1-2; TRBD1 matches 9 bases. Germline values: CDR1 MNHEY, CDR2 SMNVEV (reference sequence). There are 15 residues in the CDR3. V lost 4 bases, J lost 7 bases, and 10 bases stayed unmatched. The CDR3 coding sequence is TGTGCCAGCAGTTCACTTAGGGACAGGGCCCTTGGCTACACCTTC. Protein: CASSSLRDRALGYTF.

V usage is TRBV6-6 and J usage is TRBJ2-3; 12 bases map to TRBD1. This CDR3 comprises 14 residues. Germline assignment: CDR1 MNHNY and CDR2 SVGAGI (reference sequence). V was clipped by 11 bases and J by 2 bases; unmatched bases: 5. CDR3: CAGGQGAFTDTQYF. CDR3 sequence (DNA): TGTGCCGGGGGACAGGGGGCTTTCACAGATACGCAGTATTTT.

V gene TRBV29-1 combines with J gene TRBJ1-1, with 7 bases aligning to TRBD1. V gave up 2 bases and J gave up 0 bases; unmatched junction bases: 6. The CDR3 covers 15 residues. CDR1 and CDR2 (germline): SQVTM, ANQGSEA. Here the CDR3 DNA reads TGCAGCGTTGAATATACCGGGACAGTGAACACTGAAGCTTTCTTT. This translates into CSVEYTGTVNTEAFF.

The J gene is TRBJ2-6, the V gene TRBV3-1 (or the pseudogene TRBV3-2), with D possibly TRBD1 on 6 matching bases. Per germline, CDR1 LGHDT and CDR2 YNNKEL (reference sequence). This CDR3 is 19 amino acids long. V lost 0 bases to trimming and J lost 1 base, with 16 bases between them. CDR3 protein: CASSQDLGGIVSGANVLTF. The DNA for the CDR3 is TGTGCCAGCAGCCAAGATTTAGGGGGTATAGTATCTGGGGCCAACGTCCTGACTTTC.

This sequence joins TRBV7-9 and TRBJ1-1, with 11 bases that match TRBD1. Losses at the gene ends were 5 bases for V and 3 bases for J; bases not matched to a gene: 14. Per the germline V gene, CDR1 is SEHNR and CDR2 is FQNEAQ (reference sequence). This CDR3 has 18 amino acids. Here the CDR3 DNA reads TGTGCCAGCAGCGGATCCGGGACAGGGGGAGAAAAGGACACTGAAGCTTTCTTT. It yields the protein CASSGSGTGGEKDTEAFF.

The chain links TRBV5-4 to TRBJ1-1; 9 nucleotides align to TRBD1. The J segment lost 5 bases and the V segment lost 3 bases, leaving 5 bases of the junction unmatched. Germline CDR1 reads SGHNT; CDR2 reads YYREEE (reference sequence). The CDR3 extends over 14 amino acids. In DNA form, the CDR3 reads TGTGCCAGCAGCTGGGGACAGGGAGAGACTGAAGCTTTCTTT. It codes for CASSWGQGETEAFF.

The chain uses TRBV3-1 (or the pseudogene TRBV3-2) and TRBJ1-2, with D maybe TRBD1 (5 bases). CDR1 and CDR2 (germline): LGHDT, YNNKEL (reference sequence). With 0 bases removed from V and 4 bases from J, the gap between germline ends came to 15 bases. CDR3 size: 16 residues. The CDR3 DNA sequence: TGTGCCAGCAGCCAAGATAGGCGGGGGAGAATCTATGGCTACACCTTC. This codes for CASSQDRRGRIYGYTF.

The V and J genes are TRBV6-2 or TRBV6-3 and TRBJ2-1, with TRBD2 matching over 12 bases. The germline gives CDR1 MNHEY, CDR2 SVGEGT. The J segment lost 6 bases and the V segment lost 6 bases, leaving 9 bases of the junction unmatched. The CDR3 is made up of 16 amino acids. As DNA, the CDR3 is TGTGCCAGCAGCCCTCTCCTAGCGGGGGGGCCCAATGAGCAGTTCTTC. It yields the protein CASSPLLAGGPNEQFF.

This clone was detected only a few times. This chain links TRBV2 with TRBJ1-6, with TRBD1 matching 8 bases. This CDR3 spans 15 amino acids. The junction had 7 bases not matched to a gene; V was cut back by 6 bases and J by 6 bases. The germline CDR1 and CDR2 sequences are SNHLY and FYNNEI. CDR3 sequence: CASSQSDRGNSPLHF. As DNA, the CDR3 is TGTGCCAGCAGCCAATCAGACAGGGGTAATTCACCCCTCCACTTT.

The rearrangement links TRBV10-3 to TRBJ1-1, with a possible D match to TRBD1 (5 bases). The V and J ends lost 3 bases and 0 bases respectively, with 8 bases between them. The CDR3 is 14 residues long. Germline V gives CDR1 ENHRY, CDR2 SYGVKD. The DNA for the CDR3 is TGTGCCATCAGTGAAGACAGCCTGAACACTGAAGCTTTCTTT. This gives the protein CAISEDSLNTEAFF.

The chain combines TRBV6-5 with TRBJ1-2; TRBD1 aligns across 9 bases. Germline CDR1 MNHEY, CDR2 SVGAGI. V dropped 6 bases and J dropped 8; count of bases not matched to a gene: 10. The CDR3 runs to 14 residues. Written as DNA, the CDR3 is TGTGCCAGCAGGCCGACGGGACAGGGACAGGGCTACACCTTC. Encoded protein: CASRPTGQGQGYTF.

The chain links TRBV27 to TRBJ2-7, with 10 bases that match TRBD2. This CDR3 comprises 15 residues. With 8 bases clipped from V and 3 bases from J, the junction kept 10 bases outside the gene matches. CDR1 MNHEY and CDR2 SMNVEV come from the germline V gene (reference sequence). The DNA of the CDR3 is TGTGCCAGCTCCCCCCGTGGGACTAGCGACTACGAGCAGTACTTC. Its translation: CASSPRGTSDYEQYF.

The chain has TRBV5-6 and TRBJ1-5, with a weak D call TRBD1 (5 bases). This CDR3 has 14 amino acids. Germline V CDR1 and CDR2: SGHDT, YYEEEE. V shed 0 bases and J shed 6 bases, with 10 bases lying between them. The CDR3 DNA reads as TGTGCCAGCAGCTTGGGACGGGGGGGTCAGCCCCAGCATTTT. This gives the protein CASSLGRGGQPQHF.

This chain joins TRBV4-1 and TRBJ2-1; 14 bases fit TRBD2. The CDR3 length is 18 residues. V was pared by 4 bases and J by 7 bases, with 12 bases of the junction left unmatched. Germline CDR1 reads MGHRA; CDR2 reads YSYEKL. The CDR3 reads CASSPRRLAGGNWNEQFF. The CDR3 DNA reads as TGCGCCAGCAGCCCTAGACGACTAGCGGGGGGGAATTGGAATGAGCAGTTCTTC.

Comment on this clone: This sample also contains other DNA sequences that code for the same CDR3. V is TRBV28 and J is TRBJ1-4, with D possibly TRBD1 on 5 matching bases. V was shortened by 8 bases and J by 2 bases, with 12 bases between the two germline ends. The CDR3 spans 14 residues. Looked up from germline, CDR1 is MDHEN and CDR2 is SYDVKM. The CDR3 sequence is CASSPGGTNEKLFF. The DNA for the CDR3 is TGTGCCAGCTCCCCCGGGGGGACTAATGAAAAACTGTTTTTT.

Concerning this clone: The same CDR3 arises from other DNA sequences in this sample as well. The CDR3 region has the DNA TGTGCCAGCAGTCAGGGACAGAACTATGGCTACACCTTC. Amino acids: CASSQGQNYGYTF. The rearrangement joins TRBV6-5 to TRBJ1-2, with 7 bases fitting TRBD1. Germline trimming cut 5 bases from V and 2 bases from J; bases unmatched to any gene: 2. The CDR3 sequence is 13 residues long. Germline values: CDR1 MNHEY, CDR2 SVGAGI.

The chain joins TRBV6-5 to TRBJ2-5; 7 bases match TRBD1. Germline V gene data show CDR1 as MNHEY and CDR2 as SVGAGI. The length of the CDR3 is 15 residues. V trimming: 5 bases; J trimming: 0 bases; junction bases outside the gene matches: 6. The DNA for the CDR3 is TGTGCCAGCAGTCCGGACAGGTACGACCAAGAGACCCAGTACTTC. This translates into CASSPDRYDQETQYF.